Listed here are 16 T cell receptor beta chains from one sample, sequenced in a study of regulatory T cells in long-lasting Graves disease. Assembly of TCR beta libraries relied on iRepertoire HTBI primers together with Arm-PCR of CDR3 regions. MiXCR, run by TCRdb on the multiplex PCR reads, gives a single entry per CDR3 protein. In the table there are roughly 430,000 distinct CDR3 sequences, approximately 16% of which are singletons. Time point indicated: newly diagnosed GD, antithyroid drugs for less than 3 months. Scientists built the TCR library using RNA that was extracted from PBMCs. This same sample was also taken into another study, of T cells in Graves' hyperthyroidism and ophthalmopathy.

The sample in question was peripheral blood mononuclear cells (PBMCs), obtained at new diagnosis, from a patient treated with antithyroid drugs. These receptors originate from a woman between 25 and 40 years old with Graves disease.

This clonotype was recorded many times. The chain is built from TRBV29-1 and TRBJ2-7; D may be TRBD1 (6 bases). The germline CDR1 and CDR2 sequences are SQVTM and ANQGSEA. The V and J ends lost 1 base and 3 bases respectively, with 13 bases between them. The CDR3 covers 14 residues. As DNA, the CDR3 is TGCAGCGTTGAAGGCAGGGGAGAGGACTACGAGCAGTACTTC. Its protein product is CSVEGRGEDYEQYF.

CDR3 region: CASNSGGHEQFF. The CDR3 coding sequence is TGTGCCAGCAACAGCGGAGGACATGAGCAGTTCTTC. The chain uses TRBV28 and TRBJ2-1; D might be TRBD2 (5 bases). The CDR3 covers 12 residues. Between the trimmed V and J ends, which lost 7 bases and 8 bases, there was a span of 12 bases. Germline CDR1 is MDHEN and CDR2 is SYDVKM.

The J gene is TRBJ1-5, the V gene TRBV12-5; D might be TRBD1 (5 bases). The V end lost 4 bases, the J end lost 4 bases, and 11 bases lay between the germline ends. Germline V CDR1 and CDR2: LGHNT, FRNRAP. This CDR3 is 14 amino acids long. The CDR3 region has the DNA TGTGCTAGTGGTTCCGACAGATCTAATCAGCCCCAGCATTTT. It codes for CASGSDRSNQPQHF.

This clonotype was picked up many times. The chain uses TRBV6-2 or TRBV6-3 and TRBJ2-7, with unresolved D. The V gene's germline CDR1 is MNHEY and CDR2 SVGEGT. There are 13 residues in the CDR3. V gave up 5 bases and J gave up 0 bases, with 8 bases separating them. The CDR3: CASSELASYEQYF. DNA of the CDR3: TGTGCCAGCAGTGAATTGGCCTCCTACGAGCAGTACTTC.

This clonotype was observed many times. The chain joins TRBV18 to TRBJ2-7; 13 positions agree with TRBD2. The CDR3 is 14 residues long. The V gene's germline CDR1 is KGHSH and CDR2 LQKENI. V dropped 8 bases and J dropped 5; count of bases not matched to a gene: 6. The DNA for the CDR3 is TGTGCCAGCACGGGACTAGCGGGAAGTAACGAGCAGTACTTC. Protein sequence: CASTGLAGSNEQYF.

The J gene is TRBJ1-6, the V gene TRBV27; a weak D match, TRBD1 (6 bases). The CDR3 consists of 14 residues. Trimming cost V 9 bases and J 8 bases, with 17 bases left between them. The germline V gene encodes CDR1 MNHEY and CDR2 SMNVEV (reference sequence). CDR3 loop: CARGRTGLYSPLHF. DNA of the CDR3: TGTGCCAGAGGCCGCACAGGGCTTTATTCACCCCTCCACTTT.

In the case of this clonotype: A read error may explain this, as a much larger clone is one base away. This chain joins TRBV10-3 and TRBJ2-3, with a tentative D call TRBD1 (5 bases). TRBJ1-5 matches the DNA end more closely, so the J call is doubtful. In germline, CDR1 is ENHRY, CDR2 SYGVKD. The CDR3 runs to 14 residues. This chain's CDR3 is CAISAGQGLDTQHF. Here the CDR3 DNA reads TGTGCCATCAGTGCTGGGCAGGGTCTAGATACGCAGCATTTT.

There are many counts of this clonotype. This sequence joins TRBV3-1 and TRBJ1-5; no reliable D call. V lost 0 bases and J lost 1, with 10 bases in between. Per the germline V gene, CDR1 is LGHDT and CDR2 is YNNKEL (reference sequence). The CDR3 has 16 residues. CDR3 amino acids: CASSQDSGGSNQPQHF. DNA for the CDR3: TGTGCCAGCAGCCAAGATTCGGGAGGGAGCAATCAGCCCCAGCATTTT.

This clonotype has only a few counts. The gene calls are TRBV12-3 or TRBV12-4 and TRBJ2-3; tentative D call: TRBD2 (5 bases). This CDR3 is 18 amino acids long. Between the trimmed V and J ends, which lost 1 base and 4 bases, there was a span of 21 bases. The CDR3: CASSLGSERAPDADTQYF. The CDR3 nucleotides read TGTGCCAGCAGTTTAGGTAGCGAGAGGGCCCCAGATGCAGATACGCAGTATTTT.

This clonotype was counted many times. The chain uses TRBV6-2 or TRBV6-3 and TRBJ2-7; maybe TRBD2 (6 bases). CDR3 length: 18 amino acids. The V end was cut by 0 bases, the J end by 2 bases, with 20 bases between. Looked up from germline, CDR1 is MNHEY and CDR2 is SVGEGT. In nucleotides, the CDR3 is TGTGCCAGCAGTTACTCACCGGACATTGGGACGGGAGCCTACGAGCAGTACTTC. Translating it yields CASSYSPDIGTGAYEQYF.

The chain links TRBV18 to TRBJ2-6; D is ambiguous. Germline lookup yields CDR1 KGHSH and CDR2 LQKENI. V was clipped by 2 bases and J by 0 bases, with 8 bases between them. The CDR3 extends over 16 amino acids. CDR3 region: CASSPNTFSGANVLTF. The CDR3 DNA reads as TGTGCCAGCTCACCAAACACATTCTCTGGGGCCAACGTCCTGACTTTC. Based on the CDR3 plus reference TRBV18 and TRBJ2-6, the full variable domain is NAGVMQNPRHLVRRRGQEARLRCSPMKGHSHVYWYRQLPEEGLKFMVYLQKENIIDESGMPKERFSAEFPKEGPSILRIQQVVRGDSAAYFCASSPNTFSGANVLTFGAGSRLTVL.

This clonotype turned up a few times. The CDR3 region is CASSSPGQLWTTNEKLFF. The CDR3 DNA is TGTGCCAGCAGTTCCCCGGGACAGCTCTGGACAACTAATGAAAAACTGTTTTTT. The chain links TRBV28 to TRBJ1-4; 7 bases fit TRBD1. V gave up 4 bases and J gave up 0 bases; unmatched junction bases: 11. This CDR3 has 18 amino acids. Germline loops: CDR1 MDHEN, CDR2 SYDVKM.

Of note for this clonotype: This may be a read error, as it is one base from a much larger clone. The J gene is TRBJ2-7, the V gene TRBV7-8; D uncertain. The germline V gene encodes CDR1 SGHVS and CDR2 FQNEAQ. Trimming removed 5 bases from V and 9 bases from J, with 17 bases in between. This CDR3 spans 13 amino acids. The CDR3 region has the DNA TGTGCCAGCAGCACGCACTCCCGCGGCGCGCAGTACTTC. As protein: CASSTHSRGAQYF.

In this sample, this clonotype turned up many times. J is TRBJ1-5 and V is TRBV18; possible D gene TRBD1, 6 bases. Germline V lookup: CDR1 KGHSH, CDR2 LQKENI. CDR3 length: 17 residues. The ends were cut back, 3 bases at V and 0 bases at J, with 15 bases in the middle. CDR3 region: CASSPKGELYSNQPQHF. The CDR3 DNA is TGTGCCAGCTCACCTAAGGGGGAGCTTTATAGCAATCAGCCCCAGCATTTT.

This clonotype has a count of ten or more. The chain carries TRBV28 and TRBJ2-7; 12 nucleotides match TRBD2. The junction had 5 bases not matched to a gene; V was cut back by 5 bases and J by 3 bases. Germline V lookup: CDR1 MDHEN, CDR2 SYDVKM. The CDR3 length is 15 residues. As DNA, the CDR3 is TGTGCCAGCAGTCTAAGACTAGCGGGGGACTACGAGCAGTACTTC. This translates into CASSLRLAGDYEQYF.

The chain uses TRBV6-1 and TRBJ2-7; tentatively, D is TRBD2 (6 bases). Trimming removed 3 bases at V and 5 bases at J, with 14 bases between. This CDR3 has 14 amino acids. Looked up from germline, CDR1 is MNHNS and CDR2 is SASEGT. The CDR3 nucleotides are TGTGCCAGCAGTGAGTTCAGGACGGGGGACGAGCAGTACTTC. This encodes CASSEFRTGDEQYF.